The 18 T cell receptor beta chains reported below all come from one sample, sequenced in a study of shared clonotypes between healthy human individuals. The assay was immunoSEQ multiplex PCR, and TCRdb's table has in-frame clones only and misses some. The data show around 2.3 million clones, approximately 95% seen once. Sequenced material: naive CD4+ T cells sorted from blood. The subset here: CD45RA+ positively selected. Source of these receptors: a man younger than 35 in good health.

As DNA, the CDR3 is TGTGCCAGCAGACTACTTCCTGGCGGGAACACTGAAGCTTTCTTT. Protein product: CASRLLPGGNTEAFF. The chain joins TRBV28 to TRBJ1-1; no clear D gene. Between the trimmed V and J ends, which lost 6 bases and 1 base, there was a span of 15 bases. The CDR3 runs to 15 residues. Looked up from germline, CDR1 is MDHEN and CDR2 is SYDVKM.

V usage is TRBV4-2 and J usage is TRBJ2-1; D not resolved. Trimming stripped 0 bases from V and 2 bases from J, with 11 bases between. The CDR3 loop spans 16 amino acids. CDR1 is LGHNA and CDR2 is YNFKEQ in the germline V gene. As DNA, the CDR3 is TGTGCCAGCAGCCAAGAATCGGCGGCCACCTACAATGAGCAGTTCTTC. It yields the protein CASSQESAATYNEQFF.

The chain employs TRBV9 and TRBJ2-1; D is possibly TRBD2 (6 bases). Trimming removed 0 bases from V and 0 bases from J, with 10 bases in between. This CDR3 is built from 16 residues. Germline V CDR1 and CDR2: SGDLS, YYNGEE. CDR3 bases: TGTGCCAGCAGCGTAGCTACTAGCAGCTCCTACAATGAGCAGTTCTTC. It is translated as CASSVATSSSYNEQFF.

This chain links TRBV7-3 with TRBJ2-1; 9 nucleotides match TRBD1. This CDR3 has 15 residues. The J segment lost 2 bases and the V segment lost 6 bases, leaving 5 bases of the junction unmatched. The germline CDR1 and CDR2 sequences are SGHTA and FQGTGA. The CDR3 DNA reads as TGTGCCAGCAGTAGGGACAGGGACCCCTACAATGAGCAGTTCTTC. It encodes CASSRDRDPYNEQFF.

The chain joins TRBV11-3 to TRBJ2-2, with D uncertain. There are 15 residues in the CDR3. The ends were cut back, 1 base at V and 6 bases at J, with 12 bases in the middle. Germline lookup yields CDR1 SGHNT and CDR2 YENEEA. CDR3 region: CASSLVSSGPGELFF. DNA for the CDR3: TGTGCCAGCAGCTTAGTTTCGTCTGGCCCCGGGGAGCTGTTTTTT. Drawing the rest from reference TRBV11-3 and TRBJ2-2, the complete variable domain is EAGVVQSPRYKIIEKKQPVAFWCNPISGHNTLYWYLQNLGQGPELLIRYENEEAVDDSQLPKDRFSAERLKGVDSTLKIQPAELGDSAVYLCASSLVSSGPGELFFGEGSRLTVL.

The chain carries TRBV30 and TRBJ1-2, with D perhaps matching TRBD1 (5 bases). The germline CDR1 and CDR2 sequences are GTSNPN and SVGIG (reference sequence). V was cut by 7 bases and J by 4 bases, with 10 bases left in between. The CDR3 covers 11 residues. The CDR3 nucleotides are TGTGCCTCCCAGGGTGGCTATGGCTACACCTTC. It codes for CASQGGYGYTF. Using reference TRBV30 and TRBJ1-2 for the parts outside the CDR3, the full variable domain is SQTIHQWPATLVQPVGSPLSLECTVEGTSNPNLYWYRQAAGRGLQLLFYSVGIGQISSEVPQNLSASRPQDRQFILSSKKLLLSDSGFYLCASQGGYGYTFGSGTRLTVV.

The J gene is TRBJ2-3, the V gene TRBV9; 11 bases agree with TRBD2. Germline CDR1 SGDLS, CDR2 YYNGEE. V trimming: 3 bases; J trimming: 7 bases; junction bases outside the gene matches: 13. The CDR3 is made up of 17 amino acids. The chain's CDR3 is CASSDLGTSGLRNTQYF. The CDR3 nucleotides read TGTGCCAGCAGCGACTTAGGGACTAGCGGTTTGCGGAATACGCAGTATTTT.

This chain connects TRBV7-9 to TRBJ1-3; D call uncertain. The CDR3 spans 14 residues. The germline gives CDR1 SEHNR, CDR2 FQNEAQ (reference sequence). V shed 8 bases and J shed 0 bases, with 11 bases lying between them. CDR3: CASASTVSGNTIYF. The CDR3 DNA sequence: TGTGCCAGCGCCTCTACAGTCTCTGGAAACACCATATATTTT.

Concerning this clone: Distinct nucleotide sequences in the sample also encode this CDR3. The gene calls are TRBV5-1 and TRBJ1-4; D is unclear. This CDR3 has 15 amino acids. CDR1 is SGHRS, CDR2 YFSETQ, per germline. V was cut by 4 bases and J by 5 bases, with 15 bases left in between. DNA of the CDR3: TGCGCCAGCAGCCTGTCCGGCGGTTCAAATGAAAAACTGTTTTTT. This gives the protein CASSLSGGSNEKLFF.

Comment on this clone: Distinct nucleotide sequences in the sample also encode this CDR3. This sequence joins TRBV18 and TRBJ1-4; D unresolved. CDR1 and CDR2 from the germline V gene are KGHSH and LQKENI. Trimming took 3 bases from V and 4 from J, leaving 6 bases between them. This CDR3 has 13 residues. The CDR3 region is CASSPSGNEKLFF. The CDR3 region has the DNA TGTGCCAGCTCACCGTCGGGTAATGAAAAACTGTTTTTT.

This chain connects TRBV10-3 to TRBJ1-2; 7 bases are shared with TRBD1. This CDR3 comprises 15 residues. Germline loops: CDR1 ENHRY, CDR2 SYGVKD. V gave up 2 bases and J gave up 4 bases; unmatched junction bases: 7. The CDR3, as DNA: TGTGCCATCAGTGAGCCTGAACAGGGGCTCTATGGCTACACCTTC. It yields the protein CAISEPEQGLYGYTF.

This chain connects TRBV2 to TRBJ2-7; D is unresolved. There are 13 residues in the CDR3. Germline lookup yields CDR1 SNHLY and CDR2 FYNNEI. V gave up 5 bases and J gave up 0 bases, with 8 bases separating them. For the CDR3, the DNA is TGTGCCAGCAGTTCAGGCATCTCCTACGAGCAGTACTTC. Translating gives CASSSGISYEQYF.

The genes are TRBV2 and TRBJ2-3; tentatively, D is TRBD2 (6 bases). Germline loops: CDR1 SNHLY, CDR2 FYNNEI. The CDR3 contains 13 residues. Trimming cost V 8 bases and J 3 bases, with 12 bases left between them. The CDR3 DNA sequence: TGTGCCAGCCTGAAGGAGGGGACAGATACGCAGTATTTT. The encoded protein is CASLKEGTDTQYF.

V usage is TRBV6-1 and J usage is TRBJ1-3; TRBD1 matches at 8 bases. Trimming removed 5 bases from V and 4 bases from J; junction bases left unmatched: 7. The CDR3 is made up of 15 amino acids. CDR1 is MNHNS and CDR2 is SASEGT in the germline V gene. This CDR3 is CASSPDRVGGNTIYF. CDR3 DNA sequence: TGTGCCAGCAGTCCGGACAGGGTGGGGGGAAACACCATATATTTT.

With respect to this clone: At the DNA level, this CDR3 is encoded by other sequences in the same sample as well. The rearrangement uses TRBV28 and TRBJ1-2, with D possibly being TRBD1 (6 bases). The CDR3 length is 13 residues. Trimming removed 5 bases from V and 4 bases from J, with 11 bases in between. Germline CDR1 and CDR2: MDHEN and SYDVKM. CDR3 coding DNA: TGTGCCAGCAGTCTGAGGGGGGCCTATGGCTACACCTTC. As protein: CASSLRGAYGYTF.

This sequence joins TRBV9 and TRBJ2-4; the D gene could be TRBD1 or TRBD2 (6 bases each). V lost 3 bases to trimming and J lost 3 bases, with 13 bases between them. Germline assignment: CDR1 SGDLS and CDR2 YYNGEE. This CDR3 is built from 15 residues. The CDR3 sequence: CASSALGGGKNIQYF. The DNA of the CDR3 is TGTGCCAGCAGCGCCCTCGGGGGCGGCAAAAACATTCAGTACTTC.

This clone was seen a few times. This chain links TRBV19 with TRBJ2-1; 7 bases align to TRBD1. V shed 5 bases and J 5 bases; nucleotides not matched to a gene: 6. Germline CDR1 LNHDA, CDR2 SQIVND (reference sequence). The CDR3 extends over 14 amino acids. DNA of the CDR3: TGTGCCAGTAGTCCGACAGGGCGAAACAATGAGCAGTTCTTC. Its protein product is CASSPTGRNNEQFF.

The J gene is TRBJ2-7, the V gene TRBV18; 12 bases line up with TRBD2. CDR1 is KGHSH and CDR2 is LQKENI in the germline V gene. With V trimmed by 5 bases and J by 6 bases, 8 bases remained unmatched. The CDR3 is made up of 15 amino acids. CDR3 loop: CASSSLAGGPSEQYF. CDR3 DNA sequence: TGTGCCAGCTCATCGCTAGCGGGAGGGCCCTCCGAGCAGTACTTC.